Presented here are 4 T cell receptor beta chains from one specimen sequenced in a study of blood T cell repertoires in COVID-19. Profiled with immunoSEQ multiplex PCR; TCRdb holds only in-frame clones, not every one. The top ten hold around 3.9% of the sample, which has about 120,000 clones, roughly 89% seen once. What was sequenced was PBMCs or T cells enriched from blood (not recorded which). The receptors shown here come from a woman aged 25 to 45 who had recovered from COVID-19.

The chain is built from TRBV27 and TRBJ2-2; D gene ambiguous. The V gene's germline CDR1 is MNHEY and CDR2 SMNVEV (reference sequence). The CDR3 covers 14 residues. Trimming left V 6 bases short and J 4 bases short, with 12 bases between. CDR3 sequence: CASSLKTFTGELFF. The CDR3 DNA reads TGTGCCAGCAGCCTAAAAACGTTCACCGGGGAGCTGTTTTTT.

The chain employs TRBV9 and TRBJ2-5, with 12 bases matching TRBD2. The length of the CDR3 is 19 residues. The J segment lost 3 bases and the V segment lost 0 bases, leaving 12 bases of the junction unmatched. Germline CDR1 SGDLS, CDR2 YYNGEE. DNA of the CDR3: TGTGCCAGCAGCGTAGAGGGAGACTTGGCTAGCGGGAGGGAAGAGACCCAGTACTTC. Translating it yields CASSVEGDLASGREETQYF.

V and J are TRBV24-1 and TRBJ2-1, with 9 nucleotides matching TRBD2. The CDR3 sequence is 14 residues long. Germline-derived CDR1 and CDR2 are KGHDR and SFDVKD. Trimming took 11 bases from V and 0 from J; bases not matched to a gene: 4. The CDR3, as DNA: TGTGCCATAGATAGCGGGAGCTCCTACAATGAGCAGTTCTTC. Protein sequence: CAIDSGSSYNEQFF.

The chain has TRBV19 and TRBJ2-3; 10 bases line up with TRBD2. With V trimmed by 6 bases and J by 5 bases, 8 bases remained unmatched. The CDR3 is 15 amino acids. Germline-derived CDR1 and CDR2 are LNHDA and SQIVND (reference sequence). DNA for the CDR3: TGTGCCAGTAGACCCGAGCGGGAGGGTGTAGATACGCAGTATTTT. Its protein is CASRPEREGVDTQYF.